This T cell receptor (beta chain) was identified in a study of monozygotic twins with inflammatory bowel disease. Regarding the study as a whole: Concordant and discordant twins showed no difference in repertoire similarity, possibly from limited power. Cells of different T cell subtypes could not be told apart.

TCRdb re-called the 5' RACE reads, yielding one record per CDR3 amino acid sequence without DNA. Here the sample table reports over 350,000 distinct CDR3 sequences. Details on this clonotype: Its antigen is undetermined.

CDR1 SGHRS and CDR2 YFSETQ come from the germline V gene. The CDR3 has 13 residues. The sequencing sample was made of blood. This clonotype was sampled from a human donor with ulcerative colitis or Crohn's disease, or a healthy co-twin of an affected twin (not recorded which). The chain is built from TRBV5-1 and TRBJ2-3; absent DNA, TCRdb's TRBD1 call cannot be checked. CDR3 in amino acids: CASSLADPATQYF.